The 3 T cell receptor beta chains presented below share a single source sample, sequenced in a study of beta chain features in type 1 diabetes. Study results and limitations: Type 1 diabetes patients showed a moderate but significant shortening of TCRB CDR3s in all four CD4+ subsets.

The sequenced template was cDNA made from the entire isolated RNA. Assay: immunoSEQ multiplex PCR; the TCRdb copy retains only in-frame clones and omits some. The data contain roughly 700,000 clones, over 10% of them singletons. These TCRs' antigens remain unknown. The sample consisted of naive CD4+ T cells from blood. The origin of the receptors is a young man with type 1 diabetes.

In this sample, this clone turned up a few times. The rearrangement joins TRBV30 to TRBJ2-3; D not resolved. Germline CDR1 GTSNPN, CDR2 SVGIG (reference sequence). The CDR3 sequence is 13 residues long. V lost 3 bases and J lost 8, with 15 bases in between. The DNA for the CDR3 is TGTGCCTGGAGGCCCGGGTCCGCAGGTACGCAGTATTTT. This encodes CAWRPGSAGTQYF.

The chain combines TRBV4-1 with TRBJ1-5; D is unclear. The V and J ends lost 4 bases and 5 bases respectively, with 12 bases between them. The CDR3 consists of 14 residues. Germline values: CDR1 MGHRA, CDR2 YSYEKL. CDR3 residues: CASSPLLDYQPQHF. CDR3 coding DNA: TGCGCCAGCAGCCCCCTGCTAGACTATCAGCCCCAGCATTTT.

This clone was counted a few times. This chain links TRBV5-6 with TRBJ2-5, with D maybe TRBD2 (6 bases). With 1 base removed from V and 4 bases from J, the gap between germline ends came to 8 bases. The CDR3 runs to 13 residues. CDR1 and CDR2 from the germline V gene are SGHDT and YYEEEE. As DNA, the CDR3 is TGTGCCAGCAGCTTGATGGGGGGAGAGACCCAGTACTTC. It codes for CASSLMGGETQYF.